The rows below give T cell receptor beta chains drawn from one sample of a study of vaccination and CD4 T cells after COVID-19. TCRdb analysed the PCR reads with MiXCR anew, one entry per CDR3 protein. Among roughly 20,000 distinct CDR3 sequences listed, roughly 43% were seen once. No cognate antigen is known for these TCRs. The material was CD4+ T cells from blood, cultured in vitro, obtained after SARS-CoV-2 vaccination. Source of these receptors: a human donor who had recovered from COVID-19. The CDR3 runs from the conserved cysteine through the conserved F or W. Fields, in order: J gene, D gene, clone size, CDR3 length, V gene, CDR3 protein, CDR3 DNA. A D gene is named only where the DNA matches it firmly. The size of a clone is reported for some rows only, either as once, few or many, or as a class for expanded clones.

TRBJ1-3	.	.	17	TRBV28	CASRPARVKVSGNTLYF	TGTGCCAGCAGGCCGGCGCGGGTGAAGGTCTCTGGAAACACCCTATATTTT
TRBJ2-3	TRBD1	few	14	TRBV28	CASQGQGATDTQYF	TGTGCCAGCCAGGGACAGGGGGCGACAGATACGCAGTATTTT
TRBJ1-2	.	.	13	TRBV6-5	CASSSTGTGGYTF	TGTGCCAGCAGTTCTACAGGGACGGGGGGCTACACCTTC
TRBJ2-2	.	.	15	TRBV20-1	CSAIRARGPSGELFF	TGCAGTGCTATCAGAGCGCGGGGGCCATCCGGGGAGCTGTTTTTT
TRBJ1-6	TRBD1	once	18	TRBV30	CAWRPGQTGNTPNSPLHF	TGTGCCTGGAGGCCGGGACAGACGGGGAATACCCCCAATTCACCCCTCCACTTT
TRBJ1-1	.	few	15	TRBV20-1	CSARVSRRVNTEAFF	TGCAGTGCTAGAGTCTCTCGGCGGGTGAACACTGAAGCTTTCTTT
TRBJ2-3	TRBD2	few	17	TRBV20-1	CSARGSSGRFGTDTQYF	TGCAGTGCTAGGGGGTCTAGCGGGAGGTTTGGTACAGATACGCAGTATTTT
TRBJ1-1	.	.	14	TRBV7-3	CASRRWRAWTEAFF	TGTGCCAGCAGACGTTGGAGGGCTTGGACTGAAGCTTTCTTT
TRBJ1-1	TRBD1	few	14	TRBV20-1	CSARDPGQYTEAFF	TGCAGTGCTAGAGACCCGGGACAGTACACTGAAGCTTTCTTT
TRBJ2-7	.	.	15	TRBV4-2	CASSQAGYAEYEQYF	TGTGCCAGCAGCCAAGCGGGGTACGCAGAGTACGAGCAGTACTTC
TRBJ1-1	.	.	13	TRBV27	CASRDRSNTEAFF	TGTGCCAGCAGAGACAGGTCCAACACTGAAGCTTTCTTT
TRBJ2-3	.	few	17	TRBV15	CATSRRGVADLADTQYF	TGTGCCACCAGCCGAAGGGGGGTAGCGGACTTGGCAGATACGCAGTATTTT
TRBJ2-7	TRBD1	.	14	TRBV5-1	CASSLGYRGYEQYF	TGCGCCAGCAGCTTGGGTTACAGGGGCTACGAGCAGTACTTC
TRBJ2-3	TRBD2	.	16	TRBV28	CASSLLASGITDTQYF	TGTGCCAGCAGTTTATTGGCTAGCGGGATCACAGATACGCAGTATTTT
TRBJ2-7	TRBD1	.	13	TRBV20-1	CSALRQGSYEQYF	TGCAGTGCCCTTCGACAGGGATCCTACGAGCAGTACTTC
TRBJ2-6	TRBD1	.	17	TRBV12-3/TRBV12-4	CASSPMTGGTGANVLTF	TGTGCCAGCAGTCCTATGACAGGGGGCACTGGGGCCAACGTCCTGACTTTC
TRBJ1-1	.	few	12	TRBV9	CASSELGTEAFF	TGTGCCAGCAGCGAACTGGGCACTGAAGCTTTCTTT
TRBJ1-2	.	.	12	TRBV30	CAWSDRARGYTF	TGTGCCTGGAGTGACAGGGCTCGTGGCTACACCTTC
TRBJ1-5	TRBD1	.	14	TRBV29-1	CSVAGQASNQPQHF	TGCAGCGTTGCAGGACAGGCCAGCAATCAGCCCCAGCATTTT
TRBJ1-2	.	.	14	TRBV7-2	CASSFGGPIVGYTF	TGTGCCAGCAGCTTCGGGGGCCCCATCGTGGGCTACACCTTC
TRBJ1-5	.	.	13	TRBV7-8	CASSVDSNQPQHF	TGTGCCAGCAGCGTGGATAGTAATCAGCCCCAGCATTTT
TRBJ1-1	.	.	15	TRBV18	CASSPTKQVNTEAFF	TGTGCCAGCTCACCAACGAAACAGGTTAACACTGAAGCTTTCTTT
TRBJ2-7	.	.	13	TRBV11-3	CASSLGPDDEQYF	TGTGCCAGCAGCTTAGGCCCAGATGACGAGCAGTACTTC
TRBJ1-2	.	few	12	TRBV20-1	CSVPLGSGGYTF	TGCAGTGTGCCCCTGGGGAGTGGTGGCTACACCTTC
TRBJ1-2	.	few	14	TRBV28	CASSRRDMAYGYTF	TGTGCCAGCAGTCGACGGGACATGGCATATGGCTACACCTTC
TRBJ2-5	TRBD1	few	9	TRBV10-1	CATKTGEYF	TGCGCCACCAAGACAGGGGAGTACTTC
TRBJ1-5	.	few	14	TRBV7-8	CASSFGQNNQPQHF	TGTGCCAGCAGCTTTGGACAGAACAATCAGCCCCAGCATTTT
TRBJ2-5	.	once	15	TRBV2	CASSDRGGPIKTQYF	TGTGCCAGCAGTGATAGGGGAGGACCAATCAAGACCCAGTACTTC
TRBJ1-1	TRBD1	.	13	TRBV20-1	CSARDRVRTEAFF	TGCAGTGCTCGTGACAGGGTGCGCACTGAAGCTTTCTTT
TRBJ2-7	.	few	14	TRBV6-1	CASSGTGTTYEQYF	TGTGCCAGCAGTGGGACAGGGACTACCTACGAGCAGTACTTC
TRBJ2-2	.	.	14	TRBV24-1	CATGEAANTGELFF	TGTGCCACTGGGGAGGCCGCGAACACCGGGGAGCTGTTTTTT
TRBJ1-5	TRBD1	few	17	TRBV19	CASSEGEQGAANQPQHF	TGTGCCAGTAGTGAAGGAGAACAGGGGGCAGCGAATCAGCCCCAGCATTTT
TRBJ1-2	.	few	15	TRBV6-1	CASSHNGGMMTGYTF	TGTGCCAGCAGTCACAACGGGGGGATGATGACTGGCTACACCTTC
TRBJ2-7	TRBD2	.	13	TRBV15	CATRISGGYEQYF	TGTGCCACCAGGATTAGCGGGGGTTACGAGCAGTACTTC
TRBJ1-2	.	.	15	TRBV12-3/TRBV12-4	CASSYLGGGLNGYTF	TGTGCCAGCAGTTACCTAGGGGGGGGTTTGAATGGCTACACCTTC
TRBJ1-5	.	few	14	TRBV7-2	CASSLGRGNQPQHF	TGTGCCAGCAGTTTGGGCAGGGGCAATCAGCCCCAGCATTTT
TRBJ1-6	.	.	13	TRBV11-2	CASSLDLNSPLHF	TGTGCCAGCAGCTTAGATCTGAATTCACCCCTCCACTTT
TRBJ2-1	TRBD2	.	15	TRBV7-9	CASSEALAGGNEQFF	TGTGCCAGCAGCGAGGCACTAGCGGGGGGTAATGAGCAGTTCTTC
TRBJ1-1	.	once	12	TRBV28	CATVELNTEAFF	TGTGCCACCGTGGAATTGAACACTGAAGCTTTCTTT
TRBJ1-2	.	.	13	TRBV27	CANSLTELGGYTF	TGTGCCAACAGTTTAACCGAGCTGGGGGGCTACACCTTC
TRBJ1-6	.	.	17	TRBV11-2	CASSLVGGRDYNSPLHF	TGTGCCAGCAGCTTAGTAGGGGGACGGGATTATAATTCACCCCTCCACTTT
TRBJ2-2	.	.	16	TRBV5-1	CASSSTGTANTGELFF	TGCGCCAGCAGCTCAACAGGGACGGCGAACACCGGGGAGCTGTTTTTT
TRBJ1-1	TRBD1	.	12	TRBV20-1	CSASVSTGGRIF	TGCAGTGCAAGCGTCTCCACAGGGGGCAGGATCTTT
TRBJ2-3	TRBD2	.	16	TRBV20-1	CSAINPQRGSLDTQYF	TGCAGTGCTATAAACCCTCAGCGGGGCTCGCTAGATACGCAGTATTTT
TRBJ2-7	TRBD2	.	14	TRBV4-2	CASSQGSGTSEQYF	TGTGCCAGCAGCCAAGGCTCCGGGACTAGCGAGCAGTACTTC
TRBJ2-4	.	.	14	TRBV20-1	CSARVVPSLGIQYF	TGCAGTGCTAGAGTTGTGCCTAGCCTAGGCATTCAGTACTTC
TRBJ1-1	.	few	13	TRBV29-1	CSVVTGMGTEAFF	TGCAGCGTAGTAACAGGGATGGGCACTGAAGCTTTCTTT